This T cell receptor beta chain was sequenced during a study of blood T cell repertoires in COVID-19. Study as a whole: The study drew acute and convalescent COVID-19 samples from the United States, Italy and Spain.

Original methodology: The authors estimated nucleated cell counts from reference gene primer amplification. Repertoires were generated with immunoSEQ multiplex PCR, while TCRdb's copy carries only in-frame clones and drops some. That table supplies the V and J calls and clone size; D and trimming were determined from the DNA. The table shows around 170,000 clones, with roughly 90% occurring only once. V trimming: 0 bases; J trimming: 2 bases; junction bases outside the gene matches: 7. The CDR3 is 16 amino acids. Germline-derived CDR1 and CDR2 are MGHRA and YSYEKL. Participant-reported clinical history was the basis for cohort assignment. Donors in Cohort 3 counted as recovered after two negative PCRs, clearance, or symptom resolution.

The genes are TRBV4-1 and TRBJ2-7, with 7 bases fitting TRBD2. Sequenced: PBMCs or T cells enriched from blood (not recorded which). The sequence was collected from a woman between 45 and 65 years old who had recovered from COVID-19. CDR3 coding DNA: TGCGCCAGCAGCCAAGATTTCAGCGGGATAACCTACGAGCAGTACTTC. Residues: CASSQDFSGITYEQYF.